The 8 T cell receptor beta chains given below trace back to one sample, sequenced in a study of cytomegalovirus exposure and HLA in healthy donors. Amplification used 60 Vbeta primers and 13 Jbeta primers. Assay: immunoSEQ multiplex PCR; the TCRdb copy retains only in-frame clones and omits some. This table holds approximately 180,000 clones. The specimen was PBMCs. Receptor source: a man aged 25 to 45 in good health and CMV-seronegative.

The V call is TRBV5-4, the J call TRBJ2-7, with a possible D match to TRBD2 (5 bases). The V gene's germline CDR1 is SGHNT and CDR2 YYREEE (reference sequence). Trimming cost V 4 bases and J 6 bases, with 23 bases left between them. This CDR3 contains 16 residues. The CDR3 sequence is CASSPGLTGKGREQYF. CDR3 DNA sequence: TGTGCCAGCAGCCCGGGTCTTACGGGGAAGGGTCGCGAGCAGTACTTC. The variable domain in full, with the rest retrieved from reference TRBV5-4 and TRBJ2-7, is ETGVTQSPTHLIKTRGQQVTLRCSSQSGHNTVSWYQQALGQGPQFIFQYYREEENGRGNFPPRFSGLQFPNYSSELNVNALELDDSALYLCASSPGLTGKGREQYFGPGTRLTVT.

The gene calls are TRBV5-1 and TRBJ2-3, with 7 positions matching TRBD2. The germline gives CDR1 SGHRS, CDR2 YFSETQ. There are 16 residues in the CDR3. Trimming removed 0 bases from V and 2 bases from J; junction bases left unmatched: 6. This CDR3 reads CASSLAPSGDTDTQYF. DNA for the CDR3: TGCGCCAGCAGCTTGGCCCCCAGCGGGGACACAGATACGCAGTATTTT.

The CDR3 sequence is CASSLGTGGSNQPQHF. CDR3 in DNA: TGTGCCAGCAGCTTAGGGACAGGGGGTAGCAATCAGCCCCAGCATTTT. This chain connects TRBV7-9 to TRBJ1-5; the match to TRBD1 covers 10 bases. Germline CDR1 SEHNR, CDR2 FQNEAQ (reference sequence). This CDR3 comprises 16 residues. J gave up 0 bases and V 1 base, and 0 bases lay outside the gene matches.

This sequence joins TRBV19 and TRBJ2-1, with D maybe TRBD2 (6 bases). Germline CDR1 is LNHDA and CDR2 is SQIVND (reference sequence). V was trimmed by 5 bases and J by 4 bases, leaving 9 bases between them. This CDR3 is 13 amino acids long. The CDR3 DNA reads TGTGCCAGTAGTCGGAGCGGGTACAATGAGCAGTTCTTC. Protein sequence: CASSRSGYNEQFF.

V and J are TRBV5-5 and TRBJ2-3; 11 bases are shared with TRBD2. This CDR3 is 14 amino acids long. V was clipped by 5 bases and J by 5 bases; unmatched bases: 4. Germline V gene sequence: CDR1 SGHKS, CDR2 YYEKEE (reference sequence). The CDR3 sequence is CASRPGTSGDTQYF. CDR3 in DNA: TGTGCCAGCAGACCTGGGACTAGCGGAGATACGCAGTATTTT.

V and J are TRBV11-2 and TRBJ1-2; 9 bases fit TRBD1. Germline CDR1 is SGHAT and CDR2 is FQNNGV. The CDR3 is 15 residues long. Germline trimming cut 5 bases from V and 5 bases from J; bases unmatched to any gene: 9. The CDR3 loop reads CASSILTGGGYGYTF. Here the CDR3 DNA reads TGTGCCAGCAGCATCTTAACAGGGGGCGGGTATGGCTACACCTTC. Full variable domain (missing parts from reference TRBV11-2 and TRBJ1-2): EAGVAQSPRYKIIEKRQSVAFWCNPISGHATLYWYQQILGQGPKLLIQFQNNGVVDDSQLPKDRFSAERLKGVDSTLKIQPAKLEDSAVYLCASSILTGGGYGYTFGSGTRLTVV.

The genes are TRBV10-2 and TRBJ2-7; 7 nucleotides line up with TRBD2. CDR3 length: 15 amino acids. With V trimmed by 3 bases and J by 1 base, 6 bases remained unmatched. Looked up from germline, CDR1 is WSHSY and CDR2 is SAAADI. The CDR3, as DNA: TGCGCCAGCAGTGAAGCGGGAACAAGATCCTACGAGCAGTACTTC. Translation gives CASSEAGTRSYEQYF.

This chain connects TRBV9 to TRBJ1-2; possibly TRBD1 for D (5 bases). Germline V gives CDR1 SGDLS, CDR2 YYNGEE. The CDR3 sequence is 18 residues long. The germline V and J ends were trimmed by 7 bases and 3 bases, with 28 bases remaining between them. CDR3 DNA: TGTGCCAGCTTGGGCACAGGCGGGAAATCACGAAACTACTATGGCTACACCTTC. Encoded protein: CASLGTGGKSRNYYGYTF. The entire variable domain, with the rest obtained from reference TRBV9 and TRBJ1-2, is as follows: DSGVTQTPKHLITATGQRVTLRCSPRSGDLSVYWYQQSLDQGLQFLIQYYNGEERAKGNILERFSAQQFPDLHSELNLSSLELGDSALYFCASLGTGGKSRNYYGYTFGSGTRLTVV.